This entry concerns a single T cell receptor (beta chain). Produced via immunoSEQ multiplex PCR; TCRdb's table is partial and in-frame only. The sample includes approximately 110,000 clones, around 85% seen only once; the top ten take 4.4%. The data were taken from a study of T cell responses to AZD1222 COVID-19 vaccine. The CDR3 spans 10 residues. The germline V gene has CDR1 ENHRY and CDR2 SYGVKD. Trimming cost V 3 bases and J 8 bases, with 4 bases left between them. The sequence was collected from an adult who received the AZD1222 COVID-19 vaccine. V is TRBV10-3 and J is TRBJ1-2; D remains unclear. Sample: peripheral blood, taken 28 days after the second AZD1222 dose. CDR3 amino acids: CAISDGGYTF. The CDR3 DNA reads as TGTGCCATCAGTGATGGAGGCTACACCTTC.